This TCR beta chain is from a study of T cell responses to AZD1222 COVID-19 vaccine. The study, taken as a whole, reports: White British ancestry dominated among donors, who included more females, and clonal diversity was possibly underestimated. At baseline, just a handful of AZD1222 recipients tested seropositive. Repertoire sampling happened only post peak T cell response.

Libraries were prepared by immunoSEQ multiplex PCR; TCRdb keeps only in-frame clonotypes and omits some of them. The data show over 150,000 clones, around 87% seen once. The CDR3 has 16 amino acids. The ends lost 6 bases at V and 4 bases at J; junction bases unmatched: 12. Per germline, CDR1 KGHSH and CDR2 LQKENI. Comment on this clone: What it binds is unknown.

V usage is TRBV18 and J usage is TRBJ2-5; 9 bases are shared with TRBD1. Sequenced here: peripheral blood, sampled on day 0 of AZD1222 vaccination. This receptor was obtained from an adult in good health. The CDR3, as DNA: TGTGCCAGCTCTCCTACGGAGACAGGGGGACTAGAGACCCAGTACTTC. Its translation is CASSPTETGGLETQYF.